What follows are 23 T cell receptor beta chains derived from one specimen sequenced in a study of blood T cells in healthy people across ages. The authors ran a second PCR of 7 to 11 cycles using a sample-barcoded 5' primer and a J-beta primer mix. MiXCR, run by TCRdb on the 5' RACE reads, gives a single entry per CDR3 protein. The table records hundreds of thousands of distinct CDR3 sequences, about 61% of them present only once. The specimen was blood. The receptors originated from a man aged 35-49 years in good health.

The chain is built from TRBV11-2 and TRBJ1-6; D uncertain. The CDR3 runs to 15 residues. The V gene's germline CDR1 is SGHAT and CDR2 FQNNGV. The V and J ends lost 3 bases and 11 bases respectively, with 17 bases between them. The CDR3 sequence is CASSFNPGSGAPLHF. CDR3 in DNA: TGTGCCAGCAGCTTTAACCCAGGTTCTGGGGCACCCCTCCACTTT.

This chain joins TRBV20-1 and TRBJ2-1; TRBD1 agrees at 10 bases. V was pared by 8 bases and J by 3 bases, with 7 bases of the junction left unmatched. Germline V CDR1 and CDR2: DFQATT, SNEGSKA (reference sequence). The CDR3 has 14 amino acids. This CDR3 reads CSMSTGGSYNEQFF. For the CDR3, the DNA is TGCAGTATGTCGACAGGGGGCAGCTACAATGAGCAGTTCTTC.

The chain couples TRBV6-6 to TRBJ2-5; D might be TRBD2 (5 bases). Germline CDR1 is MNHNY and CDR2 is SVGAGI (reference sequence). The CDR3 covers 12 residues. Trimming took off 6 bases at V and 7 bases at J, with 12 bases between the two ends. The CDR3 reads CASSPNGGTQYF. In nucleotides, the CDR3 is TGTGCCAGCAGCCCGAATGGAGGGACCCAGTACTTC.

The chain joins TRBV4-2 to TRBJ1-2, with D tentatively TRBD1 (5 bases). Trimming removed 1 base from V and 3 bases from J, with 15 bases in between. This CDR3 contains 16 residues. CDR1 and CDR2 (germline): LGHNA, YNFKEQ. The CDR3 sequence: CASSQVQIRDDYGYTF. The CDR3 DNA reads TGTGCCAGCAGCCAAGTCCAGATCAGGGATGACTATGGCTACACCTTC.

V and J are TRBV11-2 and TRBJ2-3; D possibly corresponds to TRBD1 (6 bases). V dropped 6 bases and J dropped 4 bases, with 17 bases sitting between them. CDR3 length: 15 amino acids. The germline V gene encodes CDR1 SGHAT and CDR2 FQNNGV. The CDR3, as DNA: TGTGCCAGCAGTGAACAGGGTTTCGGGGCAGATACGCAGTATTTT. It codes for CASSEQGFGADTQYF.

The chain employs TRBV6-1 and TRBJ2-7; a weak D match, TRBD1 (6 bases). The CDR3 has 16 amino acids. The V end was cut by 4 bases, the J end by 0 bases, with 16 bases between. Germline-derived CDR1 and CDR2 are MNHNS and SASEGT. CDR3: CASSAGRGFVSYEQYF. The CDR3 DNA sequence: TGTGCCAGCAGTGCAGGCAGGGGTTTTGTCTCCTACGAGCAGTACTTC.

The chain joins TRBV18 to TRBJ2-5, with D possibly matching TRBD2 (5 bases). The CDR3 sequence is 15 residues long. V was pared by 3 bases and J by 11 bases, with 22 bases between. Germline V gives CDR1 KGHSH, CDR2 LQKENI. The DNA for the CDR3 is TGTGCCAGCTCACCTAACCTCGGGGTAATGAGAGAGCAGTACTTC. It encodes CASSPNLGVMREQYF.

For this clonotype: A much larger clone lies one base from this, so it may be a read error. The rearrangement joins TRBV9 to TRBJ2-4, with D perhaps assigned TRBD1 or TRBD2 (6 bases each). CDR3 length: 16 residues. Germline lookup yields CDR1 SGDLS and CDR2 YYNGEE. The CDR3 loop reads CASSVGAGEAKNSQYF. CDR3 nucleotide sequence: TGTGCCAGCAGCGTAGGGGCAGGGGAGGCCAAAAACAGTCAGTACTTC.

In its sample, this clonotype was seen once. The chain is built from TRBV9 and TRBJ2-5; 9 positions agree with TRBD2. V shed 6 bases and J 4 bases; nucleotides not matched to a gene: 16. This CDR3 spans 17 amino acids. Per germline, CDR1 SGDLS and CDR2 YYNGEE. The CDR3 spells CASKLSAGGPLRETQYF. For the CDR3, the DNA is TGTGCCAGCAAGCTGTCGGCGGGAGGGCCCCTGCGAGAGACCCAGTACTTC.

This clonotype was counted only a few times. The chain carries TRBV29-1 and TRBJ2-7; D may be TRBD1 (6 bases). Germline values: CDR1 SQVTM, CDR2 ANQGSEA. V was shortened by 6 bases and J by 2 bases, with 14 bases between the two germline ends. This CDR3 is built from 13 residues. The CDR3 DNA reads TGCAGCGTGGCCCCAACAGGGACCTACGAGCAGTACTTC. Protein sequence: CSVAPTGTYEQYF.

The chain couples TRBV7-2 to TRBJ2-7; a weak D match, TRBD2 (6 bases). The germline gives CDR1 SGHTA, CDR2 FQGNSA. V lost 0 bases, J lost 6 bases, and 12 bases lay in between. The CDR3 length is 14 residues. The CDR3 here is CASSLATSWGEQYF. The CDR3 nucleotides read TGTGCCAGCAGCTTAGCTACTAGCTGGGGCGAGCAGTACTTC.

Written as DNA, the CDR3 is TGTGCCAGCGCTCCGGGACAGGGCTATGAGCAGTTCTTC. Amino acid sequence: CASAPGQGYEQFF. The V and J genes are TRBV6-5 and TRBJ2-1; the match to TRBD1 covers 9 bases. Germline trimming cut 8 bases from V and 8 bases from J; bases unmatched to any gene: 7. CDR3 length: 13 residues. CDR1 and CDR2 from the germline V gene are MNHEY and SVGAGI.

The chain uses TRBV20-1 and TRBJ2-5, with 7 bases matching TRBD2. CDR3 size: 15 residues. Germline lookup yields CDR1 DFQATT and CDR2 SNEGSKA (reference sequence). Trimming took 0 bases from V and 1 from J; bases not matched to a gene: 5. The CDR3 region is CSARELRGGQETQYF. For the CDR3, the DNA is TGCAGTGCTAGAGAGCTTCGCGGGGGCCAAGAGACCCAGTACTTC.

This clonotype has only a few counts. The chain carries TRBV28 and TRBJ2-7; D is undetermined. Per the germline V gene, CDR1 is MDHEN and CDR2 is SYDVKM. The V gene lost 6 bases and the J gene lost 6 bases, with 24 bases spanning the gap. This CDR3 is built from 16 residues. The CDR3 DNA sequence: TGTGCCAGCAGGCGTACCGGGTCTGGCTATTTATTCGAGCAGTACTTC. This translates into CASRRTGSGYLFEQYF.

The chain's CDR3 is CASRPSGTANSPLHF. The CDR3, as DNA: TGTGCCAGCAGACCATCCGGGACGGCTAATTCACCCCTCCACTTT. The gene calls are TRBV27 and TRBJ1-6, with D perhaps matching TRBD1 (5 bases). Trimming left V 6 bases short and J 6 bases short, with 15 bases between. CDR1 is MNHEY, CDR2 SMNVEV, per germline (reference sequence). There are 15 residues in the CDR3.

This clonotype showed up just a few times. The chain links TRBV28 to TRBJ2-5, with unresolved D. This CDR3 region has 16 residues. Germline V gene lookup returns CDR1 MDHEN and CDR2 SYDVKM. Trimming stripped 1 base from V and 1 base from J, with 13 bases between. This CDR3 reads CASSLLRGDLQETQYF. The CDR3 DNA reads TGTGCCAGCAGTTTATTGCGCGGCGATCTCCAAGAGACCCAGTACTTC.

This chain joins TRBV7-6 and TRBJ2-1, with TRBD1 matching 12 bases. The CDR3 sequence is 16 residues long. CDR1 and CDR2 (germline): SGHVS, FNYEAQ. The trim removed 8 bases at V and 10 bases at J, leaving 15 bases unmatched. In nucleotides, the CDR3 is TGTGCCAGCGAATTAGCCCCGGGACAGGGGGCGCGAGAGCAGTTCTTC. This encodes CASELAPGQGAREQFF.

This chain uses TRBV7-2 with TRBJ2-2; D is possibly TRBD1 (6 bases). The length of the CDR3 is 15 residues. The germline gives CDR1 SGHTA, CDR2 FQGNSA. The V gene lost 6 bases and the J gene lost 4 bases, with 15 bases spanning the gap. This CDR3 is CASSVQGKATGELFF. CDR3 coding DNA: TGTGCCAGCAGTGTCCAGGGGAAGGCCACCGGGGAGCTGTTTTTT. Variable domain in full (rest from reference TRBV7-2 and TRBJ2-2): GAGVSQSPSNKVTEKGKDVELRCDPISGHTALYWYRQSLGQGLEFLIYFQGNSAPDKSGLPSDRFSAERTGGSVSTLTIQRTQQEDSAVYLCASSVQGKATGELFFGEGSRLTVL.

The V call is TRBV30, the J call TRBJ2-2; possibly TRBD2 for D (6 bases). V shed 8 bases and J shed 5 bases, with 12 bases lying between them. CDR1 and CDR2 (germline): GTSNPN, SVGIG (reference sequence). There are 12 residues in the CDR3. This CDR3 reads CAGPAGTGELFF. The CDR3 coding sequence is TGTGCCGGGCCTGCGGGGACCGGGGAGCTGTTTTTT.

CDR3 amino acids: CSARAPTDTQYF. CDR3 sequence (DNA): TGCAGTGCTAGAGCTCCCACAGATACGCAGTATTTT. The V gene is TRBV20-1, the J gene TRBJ2-3; D uncertain. The CDR3 covers 12 residues. V lost 1 base and J lost 2, with 4 bases in between. Germline-derived CDR1 and CDR2 are DFQATT and SNEGSKA (reference sequence).

DNA for the CDR3: TGCGCCAGCAGCTCATCAGGGTTTTCTGAAGCTTTCTTT. Residues: CASSSSGFSEAFF. The chain uses TRBV5-1 and TRBJ1-1; tentative D call: TRBD1 (5 bases). The length of the CDR3 is 13 residues. Between the trimmed V and J ends, which lost 3 bases and 6 bases, there was a span of 12 bases. The germline V gene encodes CDR1 SGHRS and CDR2 YFSETQ. Using reference TRBV5-1 and TRBJ1-1 for the parts outside the CDR3, the full variable domain is KAGVTQTPRYLIKTRGQQVTLSCSPISGHRSVSWYQQTPGQGLQFLFEYFSETQRNKGNFPGRFSGRQFSNSRSEMNVSTLELGDSALYLCASSSSGFSEAFFGQGTRLTVV.

The chain recombines TRBV10-3 with TRBJ2-7; no clear D gene. The CDR3 extends over 14 amino acids. Trimming left V 0 bases short and J 6 bases short, with 12 bases between. Germline V CDR1 and CDR2: ENHRY, SYGVKD. CDR3 nucleotide sequence: TGTGCCATCAGTGAGTCGACGTCAGACCGCGAGCAGTACTTC. Translation gives CAISESTSDREQYF.

The chain joins TRBV20-1 to TRBJ2-7, with D tentatively TRBD2 (5 bases). The CDR3 has 15 residues. Germline-derived CDR1 and CDR2 are DFQATT and SNEGSKA (reference sequence). V dropped 3 bases and J dropped 4 bases, with 19 bases sitting between them. This chain's CDR3 is CSASISGRVPYEQYF. CDR3 DNA: TGCAGTGCTAGTATCTCGGGAAGAGTCCCTTACGAGCAGTACTTC.